This T cell receptor (beta chain) came from a study of T cell repertoires in cytomegalovirus infection. At the level of the study: Indications of both CMV infection and matching HLA type were provided by public TCR beta signatures.

Germline V gene lookup returns CDR1 DFQATT and CDR2 SNEGSKA (reference sequence). V lost 2 bases to trimming and J lost 3 bases, with 13 bases between them. This CDR3 comprises 15 residues. This clonotype has just a few counts. No antigen is known for it. Broader study findings: Identification of carriers of CMV plus the relevant HLA was achieved through cumulative public TCR beta family frequency.

Via MiXCR, TCRdb re-called the reads, giving one row per CDR3 protein. The sample shows 680,000 or so distinct CDR3 sequences, 35% to 45% of them seen only once. The source material was PBMCs. The receptor was derived from a human donor in good health (CMV status not recorded). Some clones in this sample may be carry-over from other donors' samples. The gene calls are TRBV20-1 and TRBJ2-2; a weak D match, TRBD2 (6 bases). For the CDR3, the DNA is TGCAGTGCTAGACTCAAGGGACTCGACACCGGGGAGCTGTTTTTT. Protein product: CSARLKGLDTGELFF.